One TCR beta chain is described in this entry. This specimen comes from a study of blood T cell repertoires in COVID-19. Study details: The United States, Italy and Spain supplied acute and convalescent COVID-19 samples. Sources were T cells, B-cell-depleted T cells, or PBMCs; the material itself was cDNA or gDNA.

The CDR3 is 13 residues long. Germline V gene sequence: CDR1 MNHNY, CDR2 SVGAGI (reference sequence). V lost 6 bases and J 4 bases, leaving 10 bases between the germline ends. Authors' processing steps: Nucleated cell number was recorded as an estimate derived from reference gene primer amplification. Sequencing was performed with immunoSEQ multiplex PCR; in TCRdb, only in-frame clones are kept and a portion is missing. The V and J calls and clone size are taken from that table; D and trimming were inferred from the DNA. This sample has about 190,000 clones, with 70% to 80% found just once. The receptor comes from a woman in her 50s with acute or convalescent COVID-19. V is TRBV6-6 and J is TRBJ1-5, with D hard to call. Input material: peripheral blood. CDR3 nucleotide sequence: TGTGCCAGCAGCCCCTGGGAGAATCAGCCCCAGCATTTT. It yields the protein CASSPWENQPQHF.